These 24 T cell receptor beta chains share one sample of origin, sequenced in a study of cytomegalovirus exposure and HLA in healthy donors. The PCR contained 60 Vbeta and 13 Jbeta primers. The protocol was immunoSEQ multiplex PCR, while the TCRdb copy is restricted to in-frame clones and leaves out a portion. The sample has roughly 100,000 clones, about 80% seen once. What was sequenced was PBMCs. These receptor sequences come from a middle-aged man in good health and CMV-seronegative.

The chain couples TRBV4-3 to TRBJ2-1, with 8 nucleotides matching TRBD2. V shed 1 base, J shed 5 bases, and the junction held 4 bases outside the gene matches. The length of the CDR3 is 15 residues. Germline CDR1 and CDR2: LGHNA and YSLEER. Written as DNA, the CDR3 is TGCGCCAGCAGCCAAGGGCCAGCGGGGGACAATGAGCAGTTCTTC. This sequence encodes CASSQGPAGDNEQFF.

The DNA for the CDR3 is TGCGCCAGCAGCCAAGCCCAGGGGCTTGGCTACACCTTC. It is translated as CASSQAQGLGYTF. The chain recombines TRBV4-1 with TRBJ1-2; TRBD1 is a possible D gene (6 bases). Per germline, CDR1 MGHRA and CDR2 YSYEKL. The CDR3 has 13 amino acids. The ends were cut back, 1 base at V and 7 bases at J, with 10 bases in the middle.

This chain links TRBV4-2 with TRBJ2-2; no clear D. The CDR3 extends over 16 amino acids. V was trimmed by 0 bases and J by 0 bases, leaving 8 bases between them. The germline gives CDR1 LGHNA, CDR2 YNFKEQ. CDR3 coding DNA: TGTGCCAGCAGCCAAGAGGAGCTAACGAACACCGGGGAGCTGTTTTTT. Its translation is CASSQEELTNTGELFF.

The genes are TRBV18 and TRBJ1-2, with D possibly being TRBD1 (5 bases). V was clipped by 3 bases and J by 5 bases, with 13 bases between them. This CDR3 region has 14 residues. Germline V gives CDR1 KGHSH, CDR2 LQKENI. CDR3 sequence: CASSPGGNRYGYTF. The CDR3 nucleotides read TGTGCCAGCTCACCGGGGGGGAACCGTTATGGCTACACCTTC.

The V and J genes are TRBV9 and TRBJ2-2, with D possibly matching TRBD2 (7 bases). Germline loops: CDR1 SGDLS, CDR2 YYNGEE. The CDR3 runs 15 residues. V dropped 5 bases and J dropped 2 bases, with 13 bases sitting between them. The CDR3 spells CASRITGGNTGELFF. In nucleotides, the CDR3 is TGTGCCAGCAGAATAACGGGGGGCAACACCGGGGAGCTGTTTTTT.

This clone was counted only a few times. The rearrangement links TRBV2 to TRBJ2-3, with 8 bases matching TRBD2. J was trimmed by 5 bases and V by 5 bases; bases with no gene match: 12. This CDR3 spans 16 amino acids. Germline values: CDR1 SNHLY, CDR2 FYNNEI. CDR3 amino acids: CASSPRQAGGGDTQYF. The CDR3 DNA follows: TGTGCCAGCAGTCCACGCCAGGCGGGGGGTGGAGATACGCAGTATTTT. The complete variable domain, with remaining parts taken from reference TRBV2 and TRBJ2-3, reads EPEVTQTPSHQVTQMGQEVILRCVPISNHLYFYWYRQILGQKVEFLVSFYNNEISEKSEIFDDQFSVERPDGSNFTLKIRSTKLEDSAMYFCASSPRQAGGGDTQYFGPGTRLTVL.

CDR3 protein: CASSPPGLTAGNTIYF. CDR3 in DNA: TGTGCCAGCAGCCCCCCGGGACTGACGGCTGGAAACACCATATATTTT. The chain uses TRBV7-9 and TRBJ1-3; a possible D gene is TRBD1 (5 bases). V lost 5 bases and J 2 bases, leaving 16 bases between the germline ends. The CDR3 is 16 residues long. Looked up from germline, CDR1 is SEHNR and CDR2 is FQNEAQ (reference sequence).

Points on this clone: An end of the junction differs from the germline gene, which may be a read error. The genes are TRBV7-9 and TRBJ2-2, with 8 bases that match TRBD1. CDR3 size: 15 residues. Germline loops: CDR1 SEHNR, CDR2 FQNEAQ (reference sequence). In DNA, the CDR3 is TGTTCCAGCAGCTTAGGACAGGGGAACACCGGGGAGCTGTTTTTT. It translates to CSSSLGQGNTGELFF.

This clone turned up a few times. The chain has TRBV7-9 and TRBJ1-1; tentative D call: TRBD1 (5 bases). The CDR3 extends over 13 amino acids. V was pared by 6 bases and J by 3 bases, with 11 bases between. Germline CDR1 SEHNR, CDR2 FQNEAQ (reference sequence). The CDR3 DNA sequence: TGTGCCAGCAGTTCAGACAGTGACACTGAAGCTTTCTTT. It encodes CASSSDSDTEAFF.

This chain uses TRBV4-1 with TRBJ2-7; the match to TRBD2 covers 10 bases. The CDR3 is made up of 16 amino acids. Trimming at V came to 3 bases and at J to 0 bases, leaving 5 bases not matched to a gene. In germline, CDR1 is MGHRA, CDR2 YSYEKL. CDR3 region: CASSHSLAGVSYEQYF. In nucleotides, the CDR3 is TGCGCCAGCAGCCACTCTCTAGCGGGGGTCTCCTACGAGCAGTACTTC.

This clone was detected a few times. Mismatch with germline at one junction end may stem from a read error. Written as DNA, the CDR3 is TGTGCCAGCACCCAAGGTACAGGGGGAAACTATGGCTACACCTTC. Its protein is CASTQGTGGNYGYTF. This chain connects TRBV16 to TRBJ1-2, with 8 bases aligning to TRBD1. This CDR3 has 15 amino acids. Germline lookup yields CDR1 KGHSY and CDR2 FQNENV. The variable domain in full, with the rest retrieved from reference TRBV16 and TRBJ1-2, is GEEVAQTPKHLVRGEGQKAKLYCAPIKGHSYVFWYQQVLKNEFKFLISFQNENVFDETGMPKERFSAKCLPNSPCSLEIQATKLEDSAVYFCASTQGTGGNYGYTFGSGTRLTVV.

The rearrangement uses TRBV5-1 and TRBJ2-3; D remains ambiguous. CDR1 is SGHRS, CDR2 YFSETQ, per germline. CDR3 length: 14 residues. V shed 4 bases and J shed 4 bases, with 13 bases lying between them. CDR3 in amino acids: CASSRDQAPDTQYF. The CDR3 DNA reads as TGCGCCAGCAGCCGAGACCAGGCCCCAGATACGCAGTATTTT.

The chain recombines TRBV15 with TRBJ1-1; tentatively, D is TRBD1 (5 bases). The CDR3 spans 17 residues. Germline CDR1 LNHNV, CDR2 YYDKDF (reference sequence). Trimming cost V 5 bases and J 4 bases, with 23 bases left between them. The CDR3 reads CATSGLGGTREATEAFF. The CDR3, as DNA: TGTGCCACCAGCGGCCTCGGAGGGACCCGTGAGGCCACTGAAGCTTTCTTT.

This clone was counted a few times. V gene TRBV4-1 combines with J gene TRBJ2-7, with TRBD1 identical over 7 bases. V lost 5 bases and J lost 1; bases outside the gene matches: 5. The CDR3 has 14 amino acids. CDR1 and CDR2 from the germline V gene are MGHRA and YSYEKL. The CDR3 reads CASSARDRSYEQYF. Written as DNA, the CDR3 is TGCGCCAGCAGCGCCCGGGACAGATCCTACGAGCAGTACTTC.

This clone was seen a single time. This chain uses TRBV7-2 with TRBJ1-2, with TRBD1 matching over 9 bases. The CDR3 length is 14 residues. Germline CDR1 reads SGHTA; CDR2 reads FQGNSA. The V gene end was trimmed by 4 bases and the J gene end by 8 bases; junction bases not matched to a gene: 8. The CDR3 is CASSSWTGEDGYTF. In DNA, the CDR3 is TGTGCCAGCAGCTCTTGGACAGGGGAAGACGGCTACACCTTC.

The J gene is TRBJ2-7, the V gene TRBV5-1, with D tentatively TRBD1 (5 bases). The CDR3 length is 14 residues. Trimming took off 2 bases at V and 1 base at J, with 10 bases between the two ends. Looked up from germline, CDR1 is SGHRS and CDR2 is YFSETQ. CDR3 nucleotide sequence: TGCGCCAGCAGCTTTGACGACAGATCCTACGAGCAGTACGTC. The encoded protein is CASSFDDRSYEQYV.

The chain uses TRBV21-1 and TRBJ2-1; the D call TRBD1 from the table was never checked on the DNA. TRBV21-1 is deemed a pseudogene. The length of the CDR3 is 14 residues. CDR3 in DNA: TGTGCCAGCAGCACCTGGGCCCGAAACAATGAGCAGTTCTTC. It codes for CASSTWARNNEQFF.

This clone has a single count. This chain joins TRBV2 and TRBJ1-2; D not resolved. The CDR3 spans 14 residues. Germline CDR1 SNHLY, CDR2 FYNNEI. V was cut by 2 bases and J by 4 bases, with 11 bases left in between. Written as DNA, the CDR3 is TGTGCCAGCAGTGAATGGAACAGCCCCTATGGCTACACCTTC. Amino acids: CASSEWNSPYGYTF.

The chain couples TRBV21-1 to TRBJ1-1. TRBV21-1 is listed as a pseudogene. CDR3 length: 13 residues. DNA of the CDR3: TGTGCCAGCAGCAGCGGGCCCGGCGGTGAAGCTTTCTTT. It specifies CASSSGPGGEAFF.

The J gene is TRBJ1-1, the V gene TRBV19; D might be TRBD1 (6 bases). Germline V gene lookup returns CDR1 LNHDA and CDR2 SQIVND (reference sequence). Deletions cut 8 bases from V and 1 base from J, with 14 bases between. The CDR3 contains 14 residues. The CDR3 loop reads CASHKGGSNTEAFF. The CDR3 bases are TGTGCCAGTCACAAAGGGGGATCGAACACTGAAGCTTTCTTT. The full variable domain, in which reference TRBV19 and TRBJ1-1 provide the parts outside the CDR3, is DGGITQSPKYLFRKEGQNVTLSCEQNLNHDAMYWYRQDPGQGLRLIYYSQIVNDFQKGDIAEGYSVSREKKESFPLTVTSAQKNPTAFYLCASHKGGSNTEAFFGQGTRLTVV.

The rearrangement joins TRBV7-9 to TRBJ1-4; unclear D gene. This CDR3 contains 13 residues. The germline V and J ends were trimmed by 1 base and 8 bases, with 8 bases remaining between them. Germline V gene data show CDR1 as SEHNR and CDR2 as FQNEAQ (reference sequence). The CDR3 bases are TGTGCCAGCAGCTTAGGCGTTTGGGAAAAACTGTTTTTT. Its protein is CASSLGVWEKLFF.

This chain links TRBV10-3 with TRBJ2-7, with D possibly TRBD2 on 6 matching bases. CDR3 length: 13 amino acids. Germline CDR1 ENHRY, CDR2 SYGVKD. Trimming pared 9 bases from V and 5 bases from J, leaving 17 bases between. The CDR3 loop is CAIGASAVHEQYF. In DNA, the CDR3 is TGTGCCATAGGGGCTAGCGCTGTCCACGAGCAGTACTTC.

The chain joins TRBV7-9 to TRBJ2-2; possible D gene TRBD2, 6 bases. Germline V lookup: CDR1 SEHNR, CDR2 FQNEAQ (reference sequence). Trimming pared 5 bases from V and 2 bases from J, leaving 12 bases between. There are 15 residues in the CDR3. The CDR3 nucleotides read TGTGCCAGCAGCGGCCGCGGGGCAAACACCGGGGAGCTGTTTTTT. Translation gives CASSGRGANTGELFF.

This chain's CDR3 is CAWSVQYTGYTF. CDR3 DNA sequence: TGTGCCTGGAGTGTACAGTATACCGGCTACACCTTC. V is TRBV30 and J is TRBJ1-2; the D is unclear. CDR3 length equals 12 residues. The V end lost 0 bases, the J end lost 8 bases, and 10 bases lay between the germline ends. The germline CDR1 and CDR2 sequences are GTSNPN and SVGIG (reference sequence).